This paragraph covers one T cell receptor (beta chain) sequence. The antigen is unknown. This entry comes from a study of PD-L1 blockade in urothelial cancer. Study information: The patients first took atezolizumab in 2014, receiving 1,200 mg intravenously every 3 weeks. Of prior chemotherapy regimens, patients had received between 0 and 3.

Time point: pretreatment peripheral blood. The CDR3 covers 12 residues. Germline V gene lookup returns CDR1 SGDLS and CDR2 YYNGEE. V trimming: 5 bases; J trimming: 5 bases; junction bases outside the gene matches: 3. TCRdb keeps only in-frame clones here, not all; method: immunoSEQ multiplex PCR. The top ten clones hold roughly 1.5% of a sample with around 63,000 clones, approximately 80% of them seen once. Findings of the study overall: Expansion of tumor-associated blood clones at 3 weeks was greater in durable-benefit patients.

This TCR was recovered from a man between 65 and 80 years old with urothelial cancer. The sample here was PBMCs, taken around atezolizumab (anti-PD-L1) treatment. J is TRBJ2-7 and V is TRBV9, with 8 positions matching TRBD1. CDR3 region: CASSDRGDEQYF. CDR3 sequence (DNA): TGTGCCAGCAGTGACAGGGGTGACGAGCAGTACTTC.